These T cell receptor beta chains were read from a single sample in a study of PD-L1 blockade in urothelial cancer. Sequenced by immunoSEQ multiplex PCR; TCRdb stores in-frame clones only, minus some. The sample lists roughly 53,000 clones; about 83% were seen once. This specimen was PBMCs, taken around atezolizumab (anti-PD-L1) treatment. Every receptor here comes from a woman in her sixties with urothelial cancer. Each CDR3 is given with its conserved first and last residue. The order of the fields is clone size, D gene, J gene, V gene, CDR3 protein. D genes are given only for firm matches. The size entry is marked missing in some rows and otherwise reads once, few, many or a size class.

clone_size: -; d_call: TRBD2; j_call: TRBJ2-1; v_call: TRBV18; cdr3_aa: CASSPPMAGGPVNEQFF
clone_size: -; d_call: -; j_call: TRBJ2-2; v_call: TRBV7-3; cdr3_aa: CASSSQQVANTGELFF
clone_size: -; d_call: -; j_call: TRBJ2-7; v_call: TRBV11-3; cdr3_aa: CASSSSTDYEQYF
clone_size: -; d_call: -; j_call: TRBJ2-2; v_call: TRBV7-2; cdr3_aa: CASSPRVNTGELFF
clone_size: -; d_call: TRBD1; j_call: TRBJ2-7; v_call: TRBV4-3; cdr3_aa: CASSQDVGTGAQEQYF
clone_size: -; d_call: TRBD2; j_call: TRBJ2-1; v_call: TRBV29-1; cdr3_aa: CSVEDPARTSGVDEQFF
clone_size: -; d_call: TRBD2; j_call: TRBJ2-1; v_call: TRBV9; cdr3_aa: CASSPRLAGGNEQFF
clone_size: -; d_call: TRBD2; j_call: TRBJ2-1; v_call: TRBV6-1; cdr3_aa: CASSEAGGDNEQFF
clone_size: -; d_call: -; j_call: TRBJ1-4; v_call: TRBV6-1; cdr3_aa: CASSGRKGLPTNEKLFF
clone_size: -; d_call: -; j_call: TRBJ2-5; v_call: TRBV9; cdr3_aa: CASSVSVGQETQYF
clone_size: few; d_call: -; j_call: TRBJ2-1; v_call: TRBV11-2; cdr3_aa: CASSLESLEQFF
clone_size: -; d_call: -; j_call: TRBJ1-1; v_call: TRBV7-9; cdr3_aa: CASSKRQRDTEAFF
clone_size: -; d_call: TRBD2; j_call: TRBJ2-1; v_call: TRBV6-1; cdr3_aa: CASRGGRARYNEQFF
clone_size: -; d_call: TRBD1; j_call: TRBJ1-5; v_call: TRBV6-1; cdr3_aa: CASSVWDRAGQPQHF
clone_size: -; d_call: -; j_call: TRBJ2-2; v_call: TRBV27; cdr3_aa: CASSRGAGELFF
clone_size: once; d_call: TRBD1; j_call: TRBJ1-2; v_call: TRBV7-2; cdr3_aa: CASSLGTGGVIGYTF
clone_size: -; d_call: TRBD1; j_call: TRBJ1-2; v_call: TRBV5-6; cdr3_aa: CASSFWLQGVNYGYTF
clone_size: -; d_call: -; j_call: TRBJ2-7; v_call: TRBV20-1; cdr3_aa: CSALIVSEQYF
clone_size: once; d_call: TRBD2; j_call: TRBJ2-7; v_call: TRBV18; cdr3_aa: CASSPGTSSEQYF
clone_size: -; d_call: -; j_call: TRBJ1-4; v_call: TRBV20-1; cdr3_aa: CSALGEKLFF
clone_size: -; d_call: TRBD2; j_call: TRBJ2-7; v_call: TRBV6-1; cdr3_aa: CASSERLAGGITSYEQYF
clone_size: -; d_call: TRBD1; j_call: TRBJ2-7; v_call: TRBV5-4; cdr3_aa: CASSSPGQGGQYF
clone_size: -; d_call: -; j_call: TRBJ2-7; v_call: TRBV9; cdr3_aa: CASTPDAVFSYEQYF
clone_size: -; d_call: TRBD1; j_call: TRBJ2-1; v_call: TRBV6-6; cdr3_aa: CATGALTGGNEQFF
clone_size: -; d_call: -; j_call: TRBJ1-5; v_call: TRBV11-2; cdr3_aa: CASSLDTYSNQPQHF
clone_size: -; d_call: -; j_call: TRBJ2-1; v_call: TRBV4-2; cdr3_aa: CASSQEIRSQIYNEQFF